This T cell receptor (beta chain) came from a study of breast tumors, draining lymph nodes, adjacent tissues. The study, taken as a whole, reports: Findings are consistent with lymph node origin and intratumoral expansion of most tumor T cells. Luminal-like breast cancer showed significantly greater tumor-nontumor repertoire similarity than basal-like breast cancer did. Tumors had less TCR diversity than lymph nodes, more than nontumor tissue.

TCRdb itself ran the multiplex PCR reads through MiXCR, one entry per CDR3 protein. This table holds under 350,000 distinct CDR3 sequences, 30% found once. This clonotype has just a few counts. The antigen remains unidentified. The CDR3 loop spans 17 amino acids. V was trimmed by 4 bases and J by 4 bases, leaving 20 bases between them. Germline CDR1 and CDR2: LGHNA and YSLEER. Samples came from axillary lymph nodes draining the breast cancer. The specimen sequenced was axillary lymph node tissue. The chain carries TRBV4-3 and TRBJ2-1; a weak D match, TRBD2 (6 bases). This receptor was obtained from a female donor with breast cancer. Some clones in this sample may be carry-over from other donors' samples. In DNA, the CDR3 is TGCGCCAGCAGCCTGGGGGTGGCCGGCGGAGGGTACAATGAGCAGTTCTTC. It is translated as CASSLGVAGGGYNEQFF.